The 18 T cell receptor beta chains presented below share a single source sample, sequenced in a study of vaccination and CD4 T cells after COVID-19. Treatment described: roughly ten-day PBMC culture with coronavirus spike peptide pools or control peptides (ViraFEST assay). Sequencing of DNA taken from cultured CD4+ T cells relied on the Oncomine TCR Beta short-read assay. TCRdb re-called the PCR reads with MiXCR, one entry per CDR3 protein. The table has about 24,000 distinct CDR3 sequences, around half seen once. Their antigens remain unidentified. The sequencing input was CD4+ T cells from blood, cultured in vitro. The origin of the receptors is a human donor who had recovered from COVID-19.

The chain combines TRBV19 with TRBJ2-7; the D call may be TRBD1 or TRBD2 (5 bases each). CDR1 is LNHDA, CDR2 SQIVND, per germline (reference sequence). Trimming left V 3 bases short and J 5 bases short, with 14 bases between. The CDR3 has 14 amino acids. The CDR3 DNA is TGTGCCAGTAGTATGGGGCCGGTCGGGGACGAGCAGTACTTC. This encodes CASSMGPVGDEQYF.

The chain has TRBV6-2 or TRBV6-3 and TRBJ2-6; 9 positions match TRBD1. The V gene end was trimmed by 4 bases and the J gene end by 0 bases; junction bases not matched to a gene: 7. CDR3 length: 18 amino acids. Germline values: CDR1 MNHEY, CDR2 SVGEGT. The CDR3 loop is CASSLARTGDSGANVLTF. In DNA, the CDR3 is TGTGCCAGCAGTTTAGCCAGGACAGGGGACTCTGGGGCCAACGTCCTGACTTTC.

The chain joins TRBV27 to TRBJ2-7; the D is unclear. Germline lookup yields CDR1 MNHEY and CDR2 SMNVEV (reference sequence). The CDR3 totals 13 residues. Trimming removed 5 bases from V and 7 bases from J, with 15 bases in between. The CDR3 DNA follows: TGTGCCAGCAGTAATCTGGGGTTGGGGGAGCAGTACTTC. It encodes CASSNLGLGEQYF.

The V call is TRBV25-1, the J call TRBJ1-2, with a weak D call TRBD1 (5 bases). V lost 5 bases and J lost 2, with 18 bases in between. Per germline, CDR1 MGHDK and CDR2 SYGVNS. CDR3 length: 16 residues. The DNA for the CDR3 is TGTGCCAGCAGTCGGACTGGCGGACAAGCGAACTATGGCTACACCTTC. Protein product: CASSRTGGQANYGYTF.

This sequence joins TRBV21-1 and TRBJ2-1; TRBD1 is taken as the D call from the table, unchecked against the DNA. TRBV21-1 is marked as a pseudogene. The CDR3 sequence is 16 residues long. The CDR3 is CASSKARQGPHNEQFF. The CDR3 DNA reads as TGTGCCAGCAGCAAAGCGCGGCAAGGCCCCCACAATGAGCAGTTCTTC.

This rearrangement joins TRBV19 to TRBJ1-2; no definite D call. Per the germline V gene, CDR1 is LNHDA and CDR2 is SQIVND (reference sequence). The CDR3 contains 13 residues. The V end was cut by 6 bases, the J end by 6 bases, with 14 bases between. CDR3 region: CASSKRTADGYTF. The CDR3 coding sequence is TGTGCCAGTAGCAAAAGGACTGCCGATGGCTACACCTTC.

Only one count was recorded for this clonotype. The J gene is TRBJ1-4, the V gene TRBV6-2 or TRBV6-3; 8 positions agree with TRBD1. Germline V CDR1 and CDR2: MNHEY, SVGEGT. CDR3 length equals 17 residues. V was clipped by 5 bases and J by 5 bases; unmatched bases: 13. CDR3 loop: CASSQITTGGRNEKLFF. The CDR3 DNA is TGTGCCAGCAGTCAGATTACTACAGGGGGACGGAATGAAAAACTGTTTTTT.

The chain is built from TRBV5-6 and TRBJ1-2; D is unclear. Germline assignment: CDR1 SGHDT and CDR2 YYEEEE. Trimming stripped 3 bases from V and 1 base from J, with 16 bases between. The CDR3 covers 16 residues. The CDR3, as DNA: TGTGCCAGCAGCTCAAATCCCAGGACGGGTAACTATGGCTACACCTTC. Amino acid sequence: CASSSNPRTGNYGYTF.

This clonotype was seen more than once but under ten times. V is TRBV20-1 and J is TRBJ1-5, with D maybe TRBD1 (6 bases). Germline CDR1 is DFQATT and CDR2 is SNEGSKA (reference sequence). The CDR3 length is 12 residues. The germline V and J ends were trimmed by 6 bases and 3 bases, with 9 bases remaining between them. CDR3 protein: CSAWTVNQPQHF. The DNA of the CDR3 is TGCAGTGCGTGGACAGTCAATCAGCCCCAGCATTTT.

The rearrangement joins TRBV6-5 to TRBJ1-2; D unclear. Trimming cost V 0 bases and J 5 bases, with 7 bases left between them. CDR1 is MNHEY and CDR2 is SVGAGI in the germline V gene. The CDR3 length is 13 residues. The DNA of the CDR3 is TGTGCCAGCAGTTACTCGATAGGTTATGGCTACACCTTC. Its translation: CASSYSIGYGYTF.

This clonotype showed up just a few times. This chain links TRBV27 with TRBJ2-2; 7 bases line up with TRBD1. V was pared by 6 bases and J by 2 bases, with 6 bases of the junction left unmatched. This CDR3 has 15 residues. The germline V gene encodes CDR1 MNHEY and CDR2 SMNVEV (reference sequence). CDR3 protein: CASRQTGVNTGELFF. DNA of the CDR3: TGTGCCAGCAGACAAACAGGGGTCAACACCGGGGAGCTGTTTTTT.

This clonotype has only one observation. The J gene is TRBJ2-5, the V gene TRBV5-4; TRBD2 matches at 8 bases. Germline V gene data show CDR1 as SGHNT and CDR2 as YYREEE (reference sequence). This CDR3 has 15 amino acids. V lost 2 bases to trimming and J lost 5 bases; unmatched junction nucleotides: 8. This CDR3 reads CASSFGGRRGETQYF. The CDR3 DNA sequence: TGTGCCAGCAGCTTCGGCGGGAGGAGAGGTGAGACCCAGTACTTC.

This chain uses TRBV6-1 with TRBJ1-3, with 7 nucleotides matching TRBD1. Trimming took 5 bases from V and 7 from J; bases not matched to a gene: 11. The germline V gene has CDR1 MNHNS and CDR2 SASEGT. The CDR3 runs to 15 residues. The CDR3 region is CASSRRGTSLNTIYF. The CDR3, as DNA: TGTGCCAGCAGTCGCAGGGGGACGTCATTGAACACCATATATTTT.

The chain has TRBV7-8 and TRBJ2-1; D may be TRBD2 (7 bases). Germline V gene data show CDR1 as SGHVS and CDR2 as FQNEAQ. The CDR3 consists of 21 residues. Deletions cut 1 base from V and 0 bases from J, with 25 bases between. CDR3 nucleotides: TGTGCCAGCAGCTTAGACCGCGCGTCGGGCCGCGGGGGCGTCTCCTACAATGAGCAGTTCTTC. Translation: CASSLDRASGRGGVSYNEQFF.

This clonotype was found once. The chain uses TRBV6-1 and TRBJ2-7; TRBD2 aligns across 8 bases. V shed 3 bases, J shed 7 bases, and the junction held 14 bases outside the gene matches. CDR1 is MNHNS, CDR2 SASEGT, per germline. The CDR3 runs 16 residues. CDR3 residues: CASSENSPGGPEEQYF. CDR3 nucleotide sequence: TGTGCCAGCAGTGAGAACTCCCCGGGGGGGCCGGAGGAGCAGTACTTC.

The CDR3 nucleotides read TGTGCCAGCAGTGAAGTTGGTCTAAACCAAGAGACCCAGTACTTC. It specifies CASSEVGLNQETQYF. The chain couples TRBV2 to TRBJ2-5; D is unresolved. V was clipped by 1 base and J by 0 bases, with 9 bases between them. The CDR3 consists of 15 residues. Germline V gene lookup returns CDR1 SNHLY and CDR2 FYNNEI.

The chain combines TRBV10-3 with TRBJ2-7, with 11 bases aligning to TRBD2. The CDR3 is 16 residues long. Germline loops: CDR1 ENHRY, CDR2 SYGVKD. Germline trimming cut 8 bases from V and 5 bases from J; bases unmatched to any gene: 14. The DNA of the CDR3 is TGTGCCATCGGACCCGAGCTAGCGGGAGGTAGTGACGAGCAGTACTTC. Protein sequence: CAIGPELAGGSDEQYF.

The V and J genes are TRBV7-9 and TRBJ1-2; no clear D. CDR1 is SEHNR, CDR2 FQNEAQ, per germline (reference sequence). The CDR3 runs to 11 residues. Trimming left V 5 bases short and J 4 bases short, with 5 bases between. CDR3 nucleotides: TGTGCCAGCAGCCAAACCTATGGCTACACCTTC. Protein: CASSQTYGYTF. Based on the CDR3 plus reference TRBV7-9 and TRBJ1-2, the full variable domain is DTGVSQNPRHKITKRGQNVTFRCDPISEHNRLYWYRQTLGQGPEFLTYFQNEAQLEKSRLLSDRFSAERPKGSFSTLEIQRTEQGDSAMYLCASSQTYGYTFGSGTRLTVV.